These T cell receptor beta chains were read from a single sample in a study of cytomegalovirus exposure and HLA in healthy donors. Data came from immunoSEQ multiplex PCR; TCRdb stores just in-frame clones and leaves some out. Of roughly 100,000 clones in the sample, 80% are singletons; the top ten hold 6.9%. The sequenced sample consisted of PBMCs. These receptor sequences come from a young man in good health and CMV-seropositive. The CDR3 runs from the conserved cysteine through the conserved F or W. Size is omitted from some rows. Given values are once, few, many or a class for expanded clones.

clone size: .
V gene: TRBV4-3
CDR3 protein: CASSQDFMASGELFF

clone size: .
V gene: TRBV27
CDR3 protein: CASSPGTGYNEKLFF

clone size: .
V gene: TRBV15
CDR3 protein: CATSRDRGQQDTQYF

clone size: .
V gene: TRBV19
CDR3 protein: CASRERGGGETQYF

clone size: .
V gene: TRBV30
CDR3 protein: CAWRTLTRGTGELFF

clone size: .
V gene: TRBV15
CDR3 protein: CATSTGGNQPQHF

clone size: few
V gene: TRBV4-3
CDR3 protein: CASSHLAGAGEVDTQYF

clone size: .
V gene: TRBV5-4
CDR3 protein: CASSPRTSGGQETQYF

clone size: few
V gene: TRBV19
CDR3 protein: CASSLAPVYGYTF

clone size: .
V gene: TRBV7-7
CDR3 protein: CASSPGQGAREQYF

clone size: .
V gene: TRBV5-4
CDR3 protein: CASSFFSGQVYGYTF

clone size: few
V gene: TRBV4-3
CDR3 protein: CASSQMDSLNTEAFF

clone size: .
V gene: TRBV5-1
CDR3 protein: CASRNGASTISGTGLEPQHF

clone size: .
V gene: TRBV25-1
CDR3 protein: CASSDPQGTYEQYF

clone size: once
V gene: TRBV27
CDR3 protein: CASRPGQGDINEQFF

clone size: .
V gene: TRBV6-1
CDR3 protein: CASSDRGRIIGEAFF

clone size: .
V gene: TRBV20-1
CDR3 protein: CSARVGVGYTF

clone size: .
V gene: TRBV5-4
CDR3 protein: CASTGVAGDTQYF

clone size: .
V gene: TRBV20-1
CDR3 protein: CSASNYGYTF

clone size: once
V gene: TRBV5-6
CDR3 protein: CASSRRTGELFF

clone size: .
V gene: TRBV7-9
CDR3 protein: CASSLGTRGTDTQYF

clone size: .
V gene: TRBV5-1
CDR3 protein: CASSLASGSYEQYF

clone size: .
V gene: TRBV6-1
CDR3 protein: CAGSGTGVDTQYF

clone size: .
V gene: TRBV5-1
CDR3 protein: CASSRGGRGEQFF

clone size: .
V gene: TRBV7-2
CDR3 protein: CASSFEQGFGGYTF

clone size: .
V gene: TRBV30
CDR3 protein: CAWSWFRGNYEQYF

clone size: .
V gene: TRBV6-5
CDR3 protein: CASSPSSVETQYF

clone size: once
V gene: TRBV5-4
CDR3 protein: CASSLGMGTKETQYF

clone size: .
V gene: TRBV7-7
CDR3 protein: CASSTGTLGHEQYF

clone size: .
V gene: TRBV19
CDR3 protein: CASSRLAGDITDTQYF

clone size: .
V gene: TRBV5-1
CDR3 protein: CASSLGQGDDTQYF

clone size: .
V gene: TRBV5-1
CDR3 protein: CASSLAEQQTGELFF

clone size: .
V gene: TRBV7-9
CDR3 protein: CASSLGWSRYGTEAFF

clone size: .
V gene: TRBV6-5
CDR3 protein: CASRERGHYNEQFF

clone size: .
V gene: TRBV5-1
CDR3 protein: CASSPSEGNNQPQHF

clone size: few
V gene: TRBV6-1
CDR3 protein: CASSEQRAPLPYEQYF